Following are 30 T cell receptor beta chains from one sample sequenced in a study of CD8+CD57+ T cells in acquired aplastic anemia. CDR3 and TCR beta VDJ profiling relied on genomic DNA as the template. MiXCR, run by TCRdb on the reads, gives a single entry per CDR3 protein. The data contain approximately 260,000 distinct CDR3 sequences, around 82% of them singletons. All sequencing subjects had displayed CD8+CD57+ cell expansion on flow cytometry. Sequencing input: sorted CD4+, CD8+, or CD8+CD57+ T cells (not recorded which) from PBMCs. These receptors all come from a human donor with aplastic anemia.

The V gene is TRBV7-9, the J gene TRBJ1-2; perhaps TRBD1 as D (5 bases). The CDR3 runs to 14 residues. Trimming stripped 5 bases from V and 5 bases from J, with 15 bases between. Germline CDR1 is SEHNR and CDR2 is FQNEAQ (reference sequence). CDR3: CASSPGRGHYGYTF. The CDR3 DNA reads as TGTGCCAGCAGCCCCGGGAGGGGCCATTATGGCTACACCTTC.

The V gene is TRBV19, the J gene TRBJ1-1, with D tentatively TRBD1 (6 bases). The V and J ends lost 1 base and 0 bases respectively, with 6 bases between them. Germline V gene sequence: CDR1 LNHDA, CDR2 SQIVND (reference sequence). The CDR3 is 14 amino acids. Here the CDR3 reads CASSIGQVNTEAFF. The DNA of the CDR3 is TGTGCCAGTAGTATAGGACAGGTGAACACTGAAGCTTTCTTT.

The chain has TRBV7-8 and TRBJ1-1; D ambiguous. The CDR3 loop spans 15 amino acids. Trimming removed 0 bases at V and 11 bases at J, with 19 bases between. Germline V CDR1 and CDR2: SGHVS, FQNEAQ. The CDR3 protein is CASSLAGTPDTEAFF. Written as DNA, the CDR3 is TGTGCCAGCAGCTTAGCGGGAACTCCCGATACGGAGGCTTTCTTT.

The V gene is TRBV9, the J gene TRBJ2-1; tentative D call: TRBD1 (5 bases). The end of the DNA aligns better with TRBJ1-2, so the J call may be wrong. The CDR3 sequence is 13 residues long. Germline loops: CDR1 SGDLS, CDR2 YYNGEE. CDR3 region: CASSGGGIRGYTF. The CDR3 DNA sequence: TGTGCCAGCAGCGGTGGGGGGATACGTGGCTACACCTTC.

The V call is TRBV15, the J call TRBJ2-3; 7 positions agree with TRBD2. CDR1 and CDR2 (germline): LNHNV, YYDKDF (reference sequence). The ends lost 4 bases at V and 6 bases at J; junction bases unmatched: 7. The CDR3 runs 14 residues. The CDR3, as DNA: TGTGCCACCAGCATAGCGGGCAGCCACGATACGCAGTATTTT. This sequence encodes CATSIAGSHDTQYF.

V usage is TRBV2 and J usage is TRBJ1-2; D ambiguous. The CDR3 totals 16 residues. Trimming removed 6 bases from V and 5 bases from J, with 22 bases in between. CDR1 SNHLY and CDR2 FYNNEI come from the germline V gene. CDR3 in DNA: TGTGCCAGCAGCGTCGAGAGCGACGGTCCCGTATATGGCTACACCTTC. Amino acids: CASSVESDGPVYGYTF.

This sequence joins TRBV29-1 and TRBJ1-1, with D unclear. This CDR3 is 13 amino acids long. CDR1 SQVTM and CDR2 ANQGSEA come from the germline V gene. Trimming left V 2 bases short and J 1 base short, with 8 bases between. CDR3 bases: TGCAGCGTTGAAATTACTGCGAACACTGAAGCTTTCTTT. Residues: CSVEITANTEAFF.

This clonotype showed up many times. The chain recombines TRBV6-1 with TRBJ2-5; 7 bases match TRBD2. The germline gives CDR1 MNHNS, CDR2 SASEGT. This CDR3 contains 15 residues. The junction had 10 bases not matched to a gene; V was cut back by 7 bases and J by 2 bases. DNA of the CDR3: TGTGCCAGCATCCCCTCAGCGGGGAAGCAAGAGACCCAGTACTTC. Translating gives CASIPSAGKQETQYF.

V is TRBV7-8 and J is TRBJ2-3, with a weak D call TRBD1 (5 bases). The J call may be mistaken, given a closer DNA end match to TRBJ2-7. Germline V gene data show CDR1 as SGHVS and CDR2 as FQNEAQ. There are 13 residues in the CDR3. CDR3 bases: TGTGCCAGCGGCCTGGGGCCCTCACGCGAGCAGTACTTC. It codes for CASGLGPSREQYF.

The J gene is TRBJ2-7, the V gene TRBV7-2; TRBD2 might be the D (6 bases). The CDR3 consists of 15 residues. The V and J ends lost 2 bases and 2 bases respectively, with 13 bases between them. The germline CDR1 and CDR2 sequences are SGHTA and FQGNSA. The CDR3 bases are TGTGCCAGCAGCTTAAGGGCGGGAACGACCTACGAGCAGTACTTC. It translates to CASSLRAGTTYEQYF.

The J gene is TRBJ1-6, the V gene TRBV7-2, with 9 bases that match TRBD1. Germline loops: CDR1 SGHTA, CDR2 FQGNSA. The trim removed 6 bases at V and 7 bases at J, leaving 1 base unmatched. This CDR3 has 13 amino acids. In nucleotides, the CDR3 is TGTGCCAGCAGGACAGGGGGGAATTCACCCCTCCACTTT. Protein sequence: CASRTGGNSPLHF.

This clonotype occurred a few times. This CDR3 reads CSVVRGSSYEQYF. CDR3 coding DNA: TGCAGCGTTGTCAGGGGAAGCTCCTACGAGCAGTACTTC. J is TRBJ2-7 and V is TRBV29-1, with a possible D match to TRBD1 (6 bases). Germline values: CDR1 SQVTM, CDR2 ANQGSEA. The CDR3 totals 13 residues. Deletions cut 4 bases from V and 0 bases from J, with 10 bases between.

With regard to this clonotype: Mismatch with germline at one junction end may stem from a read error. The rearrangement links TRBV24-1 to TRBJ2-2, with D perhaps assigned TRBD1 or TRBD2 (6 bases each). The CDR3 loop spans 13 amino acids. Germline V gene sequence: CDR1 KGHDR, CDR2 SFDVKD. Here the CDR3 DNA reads TGTGCCACCATGGAAGGGGACACCGGGGAGGTGTTTTTT. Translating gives CATMEGDTGEVFF.

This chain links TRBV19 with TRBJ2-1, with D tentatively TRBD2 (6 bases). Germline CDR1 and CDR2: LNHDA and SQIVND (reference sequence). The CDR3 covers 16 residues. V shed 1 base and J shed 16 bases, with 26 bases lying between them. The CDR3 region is CASSIGSGADHDQFFF. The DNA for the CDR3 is TGTGCCAGTAGTATAGGTAGCGGAGCCGACCATGATCAGTTCTTCTTC.

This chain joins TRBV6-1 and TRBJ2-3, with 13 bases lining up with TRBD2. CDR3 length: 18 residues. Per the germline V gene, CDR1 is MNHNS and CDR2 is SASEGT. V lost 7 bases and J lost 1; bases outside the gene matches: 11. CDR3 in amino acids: CASKLELAGGPGTDTQYF. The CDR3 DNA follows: TGTGCCAGCAAGTTAGAACTAGCGGGGGGGCCAGGCACAGATACGCAGTATTTT.

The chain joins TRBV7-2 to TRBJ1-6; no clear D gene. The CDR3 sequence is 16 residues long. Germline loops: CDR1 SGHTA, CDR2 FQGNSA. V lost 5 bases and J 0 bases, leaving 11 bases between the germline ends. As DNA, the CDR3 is TGTGCCAGCAGCGTCAAGCTTAGCTCCTATAATTCACCCCTCCACTTT. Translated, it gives CASSVKLSSYNSPLHF.

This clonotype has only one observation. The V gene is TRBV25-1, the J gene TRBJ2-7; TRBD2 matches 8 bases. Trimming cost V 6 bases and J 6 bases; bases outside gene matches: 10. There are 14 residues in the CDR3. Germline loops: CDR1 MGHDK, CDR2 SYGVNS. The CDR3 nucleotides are TGTGCCAGCAGCGGCAGCGGGAGTCGCGCCGAGCAGTACTTC. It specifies CASSGSGSRAEQYF.

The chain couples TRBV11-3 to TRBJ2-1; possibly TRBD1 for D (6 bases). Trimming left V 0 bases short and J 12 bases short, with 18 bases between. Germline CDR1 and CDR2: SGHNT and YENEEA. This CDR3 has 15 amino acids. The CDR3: CASSLELTGPRGQFF. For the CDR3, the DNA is TGTGCCAGCAGCTTAGAACTGACAGGCCCACGTGGGCAGTTCTTC. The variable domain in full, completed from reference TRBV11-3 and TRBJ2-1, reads EAGVVQSPRYKIIEKKQPVAFWCNPISGHNTLYWYLQNLGQGPELLIRYENEEAVDDSQLPKDRFSAERLKGVDSTLKIQPAELGDSAVYLCASSLELTGPRGQFFGPGTRLTVL.

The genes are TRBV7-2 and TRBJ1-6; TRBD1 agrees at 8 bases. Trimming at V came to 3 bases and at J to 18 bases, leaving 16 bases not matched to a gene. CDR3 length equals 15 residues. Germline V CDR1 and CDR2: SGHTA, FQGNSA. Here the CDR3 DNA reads TGTGCCAGCAGCTTGGCAGGGGGCGCCGACTATCGCTACCACTTT. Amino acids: CASSLAGGADYRYHF.

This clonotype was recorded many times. Here the CDR3 reads CASSRESYNEQFF. As DNA, the CDR3 is TGTGCCAGCAGCAGGGAGTCATACAATGAGCAGTTCTTC. V gene TRBV6-1 combines with J gene TRBJ2-1; perhaps D is TRBD1 or TRBD2 (5 bases each). Germline V gene sequence: CDR1 MNHNS, CDR2 SASEGT. The CDR3 runs to 13 residues. The ends were cut back, 6 bases at V and 4 bases at J, with 10 bases in the middle.

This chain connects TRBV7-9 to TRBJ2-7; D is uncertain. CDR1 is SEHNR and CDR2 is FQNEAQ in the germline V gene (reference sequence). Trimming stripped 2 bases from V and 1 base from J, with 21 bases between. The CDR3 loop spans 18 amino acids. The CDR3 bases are TGTGCCAGCAGCTTACGTCCAGACGGAACGACCCTTTCCTACGAGCAGTACGTC. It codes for CASSLRPDGTTLSYEQYV.

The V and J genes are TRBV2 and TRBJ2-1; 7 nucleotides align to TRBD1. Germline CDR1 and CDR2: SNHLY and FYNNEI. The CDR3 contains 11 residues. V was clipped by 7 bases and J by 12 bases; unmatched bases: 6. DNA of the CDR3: TGTGCCAGCAATGGGGACAGACTGCAGTTCTTC. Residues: CASNGDRLQFF.

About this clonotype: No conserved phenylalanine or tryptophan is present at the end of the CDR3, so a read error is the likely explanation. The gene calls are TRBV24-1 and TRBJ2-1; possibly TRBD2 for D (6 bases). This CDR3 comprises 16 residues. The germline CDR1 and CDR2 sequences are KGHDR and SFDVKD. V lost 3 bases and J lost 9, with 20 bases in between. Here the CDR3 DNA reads TGTGCCACCAGTGATCCGACTAGTGGGACCGACCCTGAGCAGTTCGTC. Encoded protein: CATSDPTSGTDPEQFV.

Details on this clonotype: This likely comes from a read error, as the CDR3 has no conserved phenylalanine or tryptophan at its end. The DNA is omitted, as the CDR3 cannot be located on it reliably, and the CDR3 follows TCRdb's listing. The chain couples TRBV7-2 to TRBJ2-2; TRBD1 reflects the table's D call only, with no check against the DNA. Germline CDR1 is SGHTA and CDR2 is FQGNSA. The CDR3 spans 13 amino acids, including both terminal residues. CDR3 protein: CASSLEVAGARES.

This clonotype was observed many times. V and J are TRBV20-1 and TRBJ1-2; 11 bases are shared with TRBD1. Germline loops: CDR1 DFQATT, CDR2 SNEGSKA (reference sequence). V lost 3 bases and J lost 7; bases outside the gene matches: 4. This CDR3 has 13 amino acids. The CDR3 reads CSASEGTGGGYTF. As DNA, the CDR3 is TGCAGTGCTAGCGAGGGGACAGGGGGTGGCTACACCTTC.

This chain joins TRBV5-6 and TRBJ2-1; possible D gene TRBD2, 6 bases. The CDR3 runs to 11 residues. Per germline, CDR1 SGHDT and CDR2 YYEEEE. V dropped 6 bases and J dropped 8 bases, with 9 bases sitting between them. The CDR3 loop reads CASTWGDEQFF. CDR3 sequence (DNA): TGTGCCAGCACCTGGGGGGATGAGCAGTTCTTC.

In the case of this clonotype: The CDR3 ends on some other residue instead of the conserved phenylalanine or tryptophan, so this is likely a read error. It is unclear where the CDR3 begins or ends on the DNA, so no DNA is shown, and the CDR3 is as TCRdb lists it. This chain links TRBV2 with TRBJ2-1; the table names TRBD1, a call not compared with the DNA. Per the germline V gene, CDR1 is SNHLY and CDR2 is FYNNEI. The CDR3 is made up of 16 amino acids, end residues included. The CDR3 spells CASREGGGNGQDVRSC.

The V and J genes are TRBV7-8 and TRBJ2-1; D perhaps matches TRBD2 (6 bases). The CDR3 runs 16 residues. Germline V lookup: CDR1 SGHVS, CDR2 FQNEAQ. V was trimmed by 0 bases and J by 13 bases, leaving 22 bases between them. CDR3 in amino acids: CASSLAGGPGSEDQFF. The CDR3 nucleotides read TGTGCCAGCAGCTTAGCGGGAGGCCCGGGGAGCGAGGATCAGTTCTTC.

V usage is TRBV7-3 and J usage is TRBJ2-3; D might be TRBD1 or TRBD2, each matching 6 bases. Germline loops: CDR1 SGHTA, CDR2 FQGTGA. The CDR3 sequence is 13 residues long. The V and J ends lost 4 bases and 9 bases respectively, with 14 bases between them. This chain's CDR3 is CASSSGGPGTQYF. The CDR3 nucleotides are TGTGCCAGCAGCTCCGGGGGCCCCGGGACGCAGTATTTT.

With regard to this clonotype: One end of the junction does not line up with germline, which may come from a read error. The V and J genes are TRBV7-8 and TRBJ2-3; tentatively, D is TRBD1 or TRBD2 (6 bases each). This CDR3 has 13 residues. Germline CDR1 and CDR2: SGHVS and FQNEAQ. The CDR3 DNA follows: TGTGCCAGCAGCGAAGGGGGAGGAGATAAGCCGCAGTTT. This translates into CASSEGGGDKPQF.